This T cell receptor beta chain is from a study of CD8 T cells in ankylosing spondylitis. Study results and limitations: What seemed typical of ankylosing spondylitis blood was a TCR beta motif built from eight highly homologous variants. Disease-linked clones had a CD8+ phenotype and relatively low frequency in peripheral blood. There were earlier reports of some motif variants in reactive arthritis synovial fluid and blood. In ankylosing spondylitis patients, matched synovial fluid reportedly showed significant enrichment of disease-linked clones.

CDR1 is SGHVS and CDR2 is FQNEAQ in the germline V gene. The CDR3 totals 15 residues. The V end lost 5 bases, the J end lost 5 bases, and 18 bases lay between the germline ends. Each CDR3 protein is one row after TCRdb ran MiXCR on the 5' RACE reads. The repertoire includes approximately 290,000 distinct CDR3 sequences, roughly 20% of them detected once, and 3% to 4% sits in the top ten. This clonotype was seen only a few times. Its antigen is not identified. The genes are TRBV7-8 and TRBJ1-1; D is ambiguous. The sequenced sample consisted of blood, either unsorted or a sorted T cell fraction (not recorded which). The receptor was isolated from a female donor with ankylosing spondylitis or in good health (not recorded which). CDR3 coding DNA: TGTGCCAGCAGCCCCGGCTCGGGTTTCCCAACTGAAGCTTTCTTT. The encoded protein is CASSPGSGFPTEAFF.